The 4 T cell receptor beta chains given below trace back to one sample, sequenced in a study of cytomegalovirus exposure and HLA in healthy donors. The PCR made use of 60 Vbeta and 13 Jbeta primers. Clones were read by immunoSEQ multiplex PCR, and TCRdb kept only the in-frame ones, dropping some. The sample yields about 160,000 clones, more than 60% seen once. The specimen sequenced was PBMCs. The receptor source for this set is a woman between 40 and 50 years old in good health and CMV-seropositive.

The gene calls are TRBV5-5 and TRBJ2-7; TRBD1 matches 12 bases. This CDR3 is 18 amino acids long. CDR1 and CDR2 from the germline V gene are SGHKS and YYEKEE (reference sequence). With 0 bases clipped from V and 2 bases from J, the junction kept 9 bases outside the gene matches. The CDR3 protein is CASSLAGTGGPLAYEQYF. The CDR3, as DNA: TGTGCCAGCAGCTTGGCCGGGACAGGGGGCCCCTTGGCCTACGAGCAGTACTTC.

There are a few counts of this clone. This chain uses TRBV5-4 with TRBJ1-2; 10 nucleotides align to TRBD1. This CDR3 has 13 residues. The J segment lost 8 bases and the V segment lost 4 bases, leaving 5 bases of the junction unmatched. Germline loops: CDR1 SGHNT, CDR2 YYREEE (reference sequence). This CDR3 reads CASSLDRGIGYTF. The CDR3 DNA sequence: TGTGCCAGCAGCCTGGACAGGGGGATCGGCTACACCTTC.

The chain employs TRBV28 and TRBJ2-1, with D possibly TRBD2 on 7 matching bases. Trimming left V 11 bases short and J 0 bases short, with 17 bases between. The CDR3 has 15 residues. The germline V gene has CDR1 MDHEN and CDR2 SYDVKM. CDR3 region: CASLEGGSSYNEQFF. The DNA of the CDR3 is TGTGCCTCCCTCGAGGGGGGGAGCTCCTACAATGAGCAGTTCTTC.

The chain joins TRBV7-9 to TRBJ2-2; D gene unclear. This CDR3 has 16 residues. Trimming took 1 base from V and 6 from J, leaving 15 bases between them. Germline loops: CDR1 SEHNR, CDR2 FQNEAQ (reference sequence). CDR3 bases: TGTGCCAGCAGCTTAGATACAGCTACCTGGGCCGGGGAGCTGTTTTTT. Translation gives CASSLDTATWAGELFF.